This T cell receptor beta chain originates from a study of blood T cell repertoires in COVID-19. Study as a whole: Sample material is recorded as cDNA or gDNA derived from T cells, B-cell-depleted T cells, or PBMCs.

Seattle's cohort entered during active infection and was followed longitudinally. Assay used: immunoSEQ multiplex PCR; TCRdb lists only in-frame clones, some missing. The sample has approximately 340,000 clones, roughly 90% seen once. From germline, CDR1 is MRHNA and CDR2 SNTAGT. Trimming cost V 6 bases and J 0 bases, with 9 bases left between them. This CDR3 has 14 residues. This clone was found once. The receptor was derived from a man aged 30-40 years with COVID-19, enrolled during active disease. Sequencing was carried out using peripheral blood. J is TRBJ2-1 and V is TRBV6-4; D is ambiguous. The CDR3 DNA sequence: TGTGCCAGCAGACCCGACAACTCCTACAATGAGCAGTTCTTC. Its translation is CASRPDNSYNEQFF.